The 28 T cell receptor beta chains in this list originate from one sample, sequenced in a study of blood T cells in healthy people across ages. The second PCR ran roughly 6 to 11 cycles with a sample-barcoded 5' primer and J-beta primers. TCRdb re-called the 5' RACE reads through MiXCR, storing one row per CDR3 protein. Here the sample spans approximately 490,000 distinct CDR3 sequences, 24% being singletons. The same sample was also used in a study of T cells of mothers and their children.

Specimen: blood. Source of these receptors: a boy between 10 and 17 years old in good health.

In its sample, this clonotype was seen a few times. The chain has TRBV20-1 and TRBJ1-4; a weak D match, TRBD1 (6 bases). V dropped 4 bases and J dropped 5 bases, with 11 bases sitting between them. The CDR3 totals 13 residues. Germline loops: CDR1 DFQATT, CDR2 SNEGSKA (reference sequence). CDR3 nucleotide sequence: TGCAGTGCTACATCGGACAGAAATGAAAAACTGTTTTTT. It specifies CSATSDRNEKLFF.

This chain connects TRBV7-9 to TRBJ1-4; TRBD1 might be the D (5 bases). V lost 4 bases and J 4 bases, leaving 10 bases between the germline ends. CDR1 SEHNR and CDR2 FQNEAQ come from the germline V gene (reference sequence). This CDR3 comprises 14 residues. The CDR3 loop reads CASSSIQGNEKLFF. The CDR3 DNA reads TGTGCCAGCAGCTCAATTCAGGGTAATGAAAAACTGTTTTTT. Filled out from reference TRBV7-9 and TRBJ1-4, the complete variable domain reads DTGVSQNPRHKITKRGQNVTFRCDPISEHNRLYWYRQTLGQGPEFLTYFQNEAQLEKSRLLSDRFSAERPKGSFSTLEIQRTEQGDSAMYLCASSSIQGNEKLFFGSGTQLSVL.

This chain connects TRBV24-1 to TRBJ2-1, with a weak D call TRBD1 (5 bases). The CDR3 sequence is 14 residues long. Trimming took off 3 bases at V and 3 bases at J, with 8 bases between the two ends. Germline V gives CDR1 KGHDR, CDR2 SFDVKD. The CDR3 region has the DNA TGTGCCACCAGTGATCCCGGACACTACAATGAGCAGTTCTTC. This translates into CATSDPGHYNEQFF.

DNA for the CDR3: TGTGCCAGCAGATCGTTATTCGAGACAGGACATGAAAAACTGTTTTTT. Protein sequence: CASRSLFETGHEKLFF. The rearrangement links TRBV28 to TRBJ1-4, with D possibly TRBD1 on 6 matching bases. Trimming stripped 6 bases from V and 6 bases from J, with 20 bases between. Per the germline V gene, CDR1 is MDHEN and CDR2 is SYDVKM. This CDR3 is built from 16 residues. The full variable domain, rest sourced from reference TRBV28 and TRBJ1-4, is DVKVTQSSRYLVKRTGEKVFLECVQDMDHENMFWYRQDPGLGLRLIYFSYDVKMKEKGDIPEGYSVSREKKERFSLILESASTNQTSMYLCASRSLFETGHEKLFFGSGTQLSVL.

The gene calls are TRBV28 and TRBJ2-4, with D perhaps matching TRBD2 (5 bases). Trimming took off 3 bases at V and 0 bases at J, with 15 bases between the two ends. The CDR3 runs 17 residues. CDR1 MDHEN and CDR2 SYDVKM come from the germline V gene. DNA of the CDR3: TGTGCCAGCAGTTTGGGTGGGAGAAGATTAGCCAAAAACATTCAGTACTTC. It encodes CASSLGGRRLAKNIQYF. The full variable domain, completed using reference TRBV28 and TRBJ2-4, is DVKVTQSSRYLVKRTGEKVFLECVQDMDHENMFWYRQDPGLGLRLIYFSYDVKMKEKGDIPEGYSVSREKKERFSLILESASTNQTSMYLCASSLGGRRLAKNIQYFGAGTRLSVL.

The J gene is TRBJ2-1, the V gene TRBV28; 11 positions match TRBD1. Germline V gives CDR1 MDHEN, CDR2 SYDVKM. The length of the CDR3 is 14 residues. V lost 5 bases, J lost 6 bases, and 3 bases stayed unmatched. The CDR3 spells CASSLDRGRNEQFF. The CDR3 DNA reads as TGTGCCAGCAGTCTGGACAGGGGGCGCAATGAGCAGTTCTTC.

This clonotype was detected a few times. V is TRBV7-2 and J is TRBJ2-1, with 10 bases that match TRBD2. Trimming removed 5 bases from V and 0 bases from J; junction bases left unmatched: 4. The CDR3 is 16 amino acids. Germline CDR1 and CDR2: SGHTA and FQGNSA. This CDR3 reads CASSRSGGASYNEQFF. The CDR3 bases are TGTGCCAGCAGCAGAAGCGGGGGGGCCTCCTACAATGAGCAGTTCTTC.

This clonotype was recorded many times. The CDR3, as DNA: TGTGCCAGCAGCTCAGCCCTGACAGGGAACGGGGAGCTGTTTTTT. Translated: CASSSALTGNGELFF. This sequence joins TRBV7-6 and TRBJ2-2, with 7 bases lining up with TRBD1. The V and J ends lost 4 bases and 7 bases, in that order; junction bases with no gene match: 9. There are 15 residues in the CDR3. Germline V lookup: CDR1 SGHVS, CDR2 FNYEAQ.

This clonotype occurred many times. V gene TRBV27 combines with J gene TRBJ2-5, with D perhaps assigned TRBD1 or TRBD2 (5 bases each). Trimming took off 3 bases at V and 2 bases at J, with 10 bases between the two ends. Germline CDR1 reads MNHEY; CDR2 reads SMNVEV (reference sequence). CDR3 length: 14 amino acids. The CDR3 DNA follows: TGTGCCAGCAGTTTCTCGGGGCCTCAAGAGACCCAGTACTTC. The encoded protein is CASSFSGPQETQYF.

Comment on this clonotype: The junction departs from germline at one end; a sequencing error may be responsible. The rearrangement links TRBV11-3 to TRBJ2-7; 7 bases line up with TRBD2. Germline V gives CDR1 SGHNT, CDR2 YENEEA. This CDR3 region has 14 residues. The CDR3 nucleotides read TGTGCCGGCAGCTTAGGCGGGAGTACCCACGAGCAGTACTTC. Translated, it gives CAGSLGGSTHEQYF.

The chain employs TRBV27 and TRBJ2-1; D call uncertain. The germline gives CDR1 MNHEY, CDR2 SMNVEV (reference sequence). The ends were cut back, 0 bases at V and 7 bases at J, with 7 bases in the middle. The CDR3 loop spans 13 amino acids. CDR3 in DNA: TGTGCCAGCAGTTTATCGGGGAAGAATGAGCAGTTCTTC. Amino acids: CASSLSGKNEQFF.

This chain uses TRBV28 with TRBJ2-5; D perhaps matches TRBD1 (5 bases). The V end was cut by 6 bases, the J end by 3 bases, with 20 bases between. Germline CDR1 and CDR2: MDHEN and SYDVKM. This CDR3 spans 16 amino acids. Here the CDR3 reads CASSPGVQGGEETQYF. The CDR3 DNA reads TGTGCCAGCAGCCCTGGTGTCCAGGGTGGGGAAGAGACCCAGTACTTC.

This chain connects TRBV9 to TRBJ2-3; D possibly corresponds to TRBD2 (6 bases). The CDR3 is made up of 16 amino acids. Germline V gives CDR1 SGDLS, CDR2 YYNGEE. The V end was cut by 0 bases, the J end by 2 bases, with 13 bases between. The CDR3 is CASSVALADFTDTQYF. The CDR3 region has the DNA TGTGCCAGCAGCGTAGCTTTAGCGGACTTCACAGATACGCAGTATTTT.

In its sample, this clonotype was seen a few times. The rearrangement uses TRBV7-2 and TRBJ2-1; 9 bases are shared with TRBD2. This CDR3 is built from 17 residues. The V and J ends lost 5 bases and 7 bases, in that order; junction bases with no gene match: 15. CDR1 and CDR2 from the germline V gene are SGHTA and FQGNSA. CDR3 nucleotide sequence: TGTGCCAGCAGCCCCGCCCTGGGGCGGGAGGGCGGTAATGAGCAGTTCTTC. Its translation: CASSPALGREGGNEQFF.

The V and J genes are TRBV3-1 and TRBJ2-5; D unclear. The J call may be mistaken, given a closer DNA end match to TRBJ2-7. The germline V gene has CDR1 LGHDT and CDR2 YNNKEL (reference sequence). This CDR3 is 11 amino acids long. CDR3 DNA: TGTGCCAGCAGCCAAGATTCCGAGCAGTACTTC. Translating it yields CASSQDSEQYF.

This chain joins TRBV2 and TRBJ2-3, with a possible D match to TRBD1 (5 bases). The V end lost 6 bases, the J end lost 0 bases, and 13 bases lay between the germline ends. Germline V CDR1 and CDR2: SNHLY, FYNNEI. The CDR3 covers 15 residues. The CDR3 DNA follows: TGTGCCAGCAGGTTCCAGGGTGCTAGCACAGATACGCAGTATTTT. This codes for CASRFQGASTDTQYF. The whole variable domain, remainder taken from reference TRBV2 and TRBJ2-3, is EPEVTQTPSHQVTQMGQEVILRCVPISNHLYFYWYRQILGQKVEFLVSFYNNEISEKSEIFDDQFSVERPDGSNFTLKIRSTKLEDSAMYFCASRFQGASTDTQYFGPGTRLTVL.

This clonotype was counted a few times. The gene calls are TRBV20-1 and TRBJ1-3; tentative D call: TRBD1 (6 bases). The length of the CDR3 is 14 residues. Germline V gene lookup returns CDR1 DFQATT and CDR2 SNEGSKA (reference sequence). The germline V and J ends were trimmed by 5 bases and 3 bases, with 14 bases remaining between them. CDR3 residues: CSAGTRGNGNTIYF. DNA for the CDR3: TGCAGTGCTGGGACCAGGGGTAATGGAAACACCATATATTTT.

The CDR3 sequence: CSAVSTYNEQFF. CDR3 nucleotide sequence: TGCAGTGCCGTGTCAACCTACAATGAGCAGTTCTTC. This sequence joins TRBV20-1 and TRBJ2-1; D is unresolved. The germline V gene encodes CDR1 DFQATT and CDR2 SNEGSKA (reference sequence). Trimming took 6 bases from V and 2 from J, leaving 8 bases between them. The CDR3 has 12 residues.

In its sample, this clonotype was seen many times. CDR3 nucleotides: TGTGCCAGCAGTCGTCATTACCAAGAGACCCAGTACTTC. This encodes CASSRHYQETQYF. The chain links TRBV12-3 or TRBV12-4 to TRBJ2-5; no clear D gene. The CDR3 covers 13 residues. The V end was cut by 5 bases, the J end by 0 bases, with 7 bases between.

The chain links TRBV6-5 to TRBJ2-1; TRBD2 matches at 7 bases. The CDR3 length is 16 residues. Germline V gene sequence: CDR1 MNHEY, CDR2 SVGAGI. The V gene end was trimmed by 0 bases and the J gene end by 5 bases; junction bases not matched to a gene: 7. The CDR3 nucleotides are TGTGCCAGCAGTTACTCAGCGGGGTACACTAACAATGAGCAGTTCTTC. Protein: CASSYSAGYTNNEQFF.

V and J are TRBV6-6 and TRBJ1-1, with D possibly TRBD1 on 6 matching bases. The CDR3 is 14 residues long. Deletions cut 0 bases from V and 1 base from J, with 6 bases between. In germline, CDR1 is MNHNY, CDR2 SVGAGI (reference sequence). Here the CDR3 reads CASSYSQGNTEAFF. CDR3 sequence (DNA): TGTGCCAGCAGTTACTCACAGGGGAACACTGAAGCTTTCTTT.

The chain joins TRBV3-1 to TRBJ1-5, with 7 bases aligning to TRBD1. Trimming took 1 base from V and 3 from J; bases not matched to a gene: 3. The CDR3 length is 15 residues. Germline V CDR1 and CDR2: LGHDT, YNNKEL (reference sequence). CDR3 protein: CASSQGDSPNQPQHF. The CDR3 bases are TGTGCCAGCAGCCAAGGGGACAGCCCCAATCAGCCCCAGCATTTT.

This chain joins TRBV5-1 and TRBJ2-5; D not certain. The CDR3 runs 11 residues. Germline lookup yields CDR1 SGHRS and CDR2 YFSETQ. V was cut by 9 bases and J by 2 bases, with 8 bases left in between. This CDR3 is CATKEQETQYF. In DNA, the CDR3 is TGCGCCACAAAGGAACAAGAGACCCAGTACTTC.

The chain is built from TRBV20-1 and TRBJ2-2, with D tentatively TRBD1 or TRBD2 (6 bases each). The length of the CDR3 is 18 residues. Trimming removed 0 bases at V and 2 bases at J, with 19 bases between. Per germline, CDR1 DFQATT and CDR2 SNEGSKA (reference sequence). This chain's CDR3 is CSARDPVLGGYNTGELFF. DNA for the CDR3: TGCAGTGCTAGAGATCCTGTTTTAGGGGGGTATAACACCGGGGAGCTGTTTTTT.

This clonotype was detected only a few times. The rearrangement joins TRBV7-8 to TRBJ2-1, with 7 bases aligning to TRBD2. The CDR3 is 16 amino acids. V lost 5 bases and J lost 4; bases outside the gene matches: 11. Germline assignment: CDR1 SGHVS and CDR2 FQNEAQ. CDR3 in amino acids: CASSLSGGDYYNEQFF. In DNA, the CDR3 is TGTGCCAGCAGCCTCTCGGGAGGCGACTATTACAATGAGCAGTTCTTC.

A few counts support this clonotype. The CDR3 coding sequence is TGTGCCAGTAGTACCCCGGGGGTCGAGCAGTACTTC. This sequence encodes CASSTPGVEQYF. The rearrangement links TRBV19 to TRBJ2-7; a possible D gene is TRBD2 (6 bases). Trimming took off 4 bases at V and 6 bases at J, with 10 bases between the two ends. Germline CDR1 is LNHDA and CDR2 is SQIVND (reference sequence). The CDR3 has 12 amino acids. The variable domain in full, with the rest retrieved from reference TRBV19 and TRBJ2-7, is DGGITQSPKYLFRKEGQNVTLSCEQNLNHDAMYWYRQDPGQGLRLIYYSQIVNDFQKGDIAEGYSVSREKKESFPLTVTSAQKNPTAFYLCASSTPGVEQYFGPGTRLTVT.

The CDR3 region is CASSTLGDYSYEQYF. CDR3 coding DNA: TGTGCCAGTAGTACTCTGGGGGACTACTCCTACGAGCAGTACTTC. This chain links TRBV19 with TRBJ2-7; 7 bases are a match to TRBD2. V lost 4 bases, J lost 0 bases, and 6 bases stayed unmatched. The length of the CDR3 is 15 residues. Germline CDR1 and CDR2: LNHDA and SQIVND (reference sequence).

This clonotype was found a few times. CDR3 in DNA: TGTGCCAGCAGGGCAACTAGCGGGGGGAAGTACGAGCAGTACTTC. Its translation: CASRATSGGKYEQYF. This chain joins TRBV27 and TRBJ2-7; TRBD2 matches 12 bases. The CDR3 totals 15 residues. V trimming: 6 bases; J trimming: 4 bases; junction bases outside the gene matches: 7. Germline V gives CDR1 MNHEY, CDR2 SMNVEV (reference sequence).